This T cell receptor beta chain came from a study of cytomegalovirus exposure and HLA in healthy donors. PCR involved 60 Vbeta and 13 Jbeta primers. Libraries were prepared by immunoSEQ multiplex PCR; TCRdb keeps only in-frame clonotypes and omits some of them. Of roughly 150,000 clones in the sample, 65% to 85% were seen once. The receptor comes from a male donor in good health and CMV-seronegative. Sequencing used PBMCs.

For the CDR3, the DNA is TGTGCCAGCAGTGAAGCGAGAAACACTGAAGCTTTCTTT. Residues: CASSEARNTEAFF. This chain links TRBV6-1 with TRBJ1-1; D call uncertain. Germline V CDR1 and CDR2: MNHNS, SASEGT. The V end lost 0 bases, the J end lost 2 bases, and 4 bases lay between the germline ends. The CDR3 consists of 13 residues.